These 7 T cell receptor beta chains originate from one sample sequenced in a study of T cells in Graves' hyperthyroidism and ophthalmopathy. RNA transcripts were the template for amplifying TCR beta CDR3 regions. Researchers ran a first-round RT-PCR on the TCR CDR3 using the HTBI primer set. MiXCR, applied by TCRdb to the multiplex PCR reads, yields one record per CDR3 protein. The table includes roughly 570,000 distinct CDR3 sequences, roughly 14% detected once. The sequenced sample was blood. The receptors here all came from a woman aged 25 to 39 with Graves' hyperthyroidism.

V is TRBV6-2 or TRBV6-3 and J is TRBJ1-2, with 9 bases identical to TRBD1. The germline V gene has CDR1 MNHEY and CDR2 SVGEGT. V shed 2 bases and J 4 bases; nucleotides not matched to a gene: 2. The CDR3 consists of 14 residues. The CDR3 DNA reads TGTGCCAGCAGTTACCGGGGACAGGGCTATGGCTACACCTTC. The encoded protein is CASSYRGQGYGYTF.

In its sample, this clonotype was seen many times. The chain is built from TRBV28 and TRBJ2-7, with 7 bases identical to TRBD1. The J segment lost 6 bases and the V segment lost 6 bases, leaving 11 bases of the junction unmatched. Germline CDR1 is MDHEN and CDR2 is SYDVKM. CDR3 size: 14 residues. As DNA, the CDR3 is TGTGCCAGCAGCCTGAGGGGGCTTCTCGGCGAGCAGTACTTC. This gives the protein CASSLRGLLGEQYF.

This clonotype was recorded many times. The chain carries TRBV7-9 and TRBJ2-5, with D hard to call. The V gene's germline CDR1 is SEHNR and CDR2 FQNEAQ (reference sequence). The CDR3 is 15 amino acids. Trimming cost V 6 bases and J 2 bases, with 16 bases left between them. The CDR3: CASSFLRTAQETQYF. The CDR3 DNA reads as TGTGCCAGCAGTTTCCTAAGAACGGCTCAAGAGACCCAGTACTTC.

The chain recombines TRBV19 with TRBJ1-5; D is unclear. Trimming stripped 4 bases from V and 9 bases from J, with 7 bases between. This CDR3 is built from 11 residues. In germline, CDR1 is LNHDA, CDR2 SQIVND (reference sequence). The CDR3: CASSTGGPQHF. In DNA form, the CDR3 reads TGTGCCAGTAGTACCGGAGGGCCCCAGCATTTT.

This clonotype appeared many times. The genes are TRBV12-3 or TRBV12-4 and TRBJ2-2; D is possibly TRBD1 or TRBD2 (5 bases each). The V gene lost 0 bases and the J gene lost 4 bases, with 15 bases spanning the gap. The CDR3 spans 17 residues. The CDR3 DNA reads TGTGCCAGCAGTTTAGCGTACGGGGCAAAGGGCACCGGGGAGCTGTTTTTT. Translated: CASSLAYGAKGTGELFF.

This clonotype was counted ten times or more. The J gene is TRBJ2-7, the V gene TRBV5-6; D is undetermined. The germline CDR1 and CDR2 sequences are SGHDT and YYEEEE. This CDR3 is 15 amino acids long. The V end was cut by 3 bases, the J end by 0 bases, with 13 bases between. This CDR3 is CASSYKSTGSYEQYF. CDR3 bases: TGTGCCAGCAGCTACAAGTCGACGGGCTCCTACGAGCAGTACTTC.

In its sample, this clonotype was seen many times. Here the CDR3 reads CASSWLGGTGADEQYF. CDR3 DNA sequence: TGCGCCAGCAGCTGGCTCGGTGGGACAGGGGCCGACGAGCAGTACTTC. The chain links TRBV5-1 to TRBJ2-7; TRBD1 matches 10 bases. This CDR3 region has 16 residues. V gave up 3 bases and J gave up 5 bases; unmatched junction bases: 11. CDR1 is SGHRS, CDR2 YFSETQ, per germline.